This T cell receptor beta chain was recovered during a study of Graves' ophthalmopathy and Graves' hyperthyroidism. Whole-study findings and limits: Predictions made by the model for ophthalmopathy progression reached approximately 70% sensitivity and approximately 78% specificity.

Amplified material comprised TCR beta CDR3 regions derived from RNA transcripts. RT-PCR in the first round used HTBI primers; a second-round multiplex PCR followed. From the multiplex PCR reads, TCRdb called clonotypes with MiXCR, one entry per CDR3 protein. This repertoire shows roughly 600,000 distinct CDR3 sequences, approximately 35% found once; its top ten account for over 3.5%. The germline CDR1 and CDR2 sequences are DFQATT and SNEGSKA (reference sequence). This CDR3 contains 11 residues. Comments on this clonotype: Its antigen is unknown. A much larger clone is a single base away; this may be a read error.

Additional autoimmune diseases, uncontrolled infections, pregnancy or lactation disqualified patients. Source material: peripheral blood or thyroid tissue (not recorded which). The sequence was obtained from an adult man with Graves' hyperthyroidism. The chain carries TRBV20-1 and TRBJ1-1; D is unresolved. As DNA, the CDR3 is TGCAGTGCTAGGCGAGTAACTGAAGCTTCCTTT. Translation: CSARRVTEASF.